These 8 T cell receptor beta chains came from one sample sequenced in a study of response to subunit inactivated influenza vaccine. Each CDR3 protein gets one entry after TCRdb re-called the RT-PCR reads with MiXCR. The sample holds about 780,000 distinct CDR3 sequences, around a sixth seen once. The sequences come from PBMCs from blood, collected roughly 5 days after vaccination. Every receptor here comes from a man aged 45 to 65 who received an inactivated influenza vaccine.

The chain links TRBV3-1 to TRBJ2-6; 7 positions match TRBD2. The CDR3 contains 18 residues. Losses at the gene ends were 6 bases for V and 4 bases for J; bases not matched to a gene: 15. Looked up from germline, CDR1 is LGHDT and CDR2 is YNNKEL (reference sequence). The CDR3 here is CASSPKGAGFTGANVLTF. In DNA, the CDR3 is TGTGCCAGCAGTCCTAAGGGAGCGGGGTTTACCGGGGCCAACGTCCTGACTTTC.

The chain recombines TRBV27 with TRBJ2-7; the match to TRBD1 covers 7 bases. This CDR3 contains 14 residues. With V trimmed by 2 bases and J by 4 bases, 5 bases remained unmatched. Germline V lookup: CDR1 MNHEY, CDR2 SMNVEV (reference sequence). The CDR3 is CASSLRGGKYEQYF. CDR3 sequence (DNA): TGTGCCAGCAGTTTACGAGGGGGCAAATACGAGCAGTACTTC.

This clonotype has ten or more counts. The chain carries TRBV29-1 and TRBJ2-7, with a tentative D call TRBD2 (5 bases). The CDR3 is 14 residues long. Germline V gives CDR1 SQVTM, CDR2 ANQGSEA. Trimming pared 1 base from V and 2 bases from J, leaving 12 bases between. The CDR3 here is CSVEGHRGTYEQYF. The CDR3 DNA is TGCAGCGTTGAAGGTCACAGAGGGACCTACGAGCAGTACTTC.

This clonotype was recorded at least ten times. The V and J genes are TRBV20-1 and TRBJ2-5; TRBD1 matches at 8 bases. V was pared by 6 bases and J by 4 bases, with 13 bases of the junction left unmatched. There are 15 residues in the CDR3. Germline V CDR1 and CDR2: DFQATT, SNEGSKA (reference sequence). The CDR3 region is CSAILQGARTETQYF. The CDR3, as DNA: TGCAGTGCAATCCTCCAGGGGGCGCGGACAGAGACCCAGTACTTC.

This clonotype was counted a few times. This chain uses TRBV7-8 with TRBJ2-7; D possibly corresponds to TRBD1 (5 bases). Trimming shortened V by 0 bases and J by 6 bases, and 12 bases separated the two germline ends. The CDR3 consists of 14 residues. CDR1 is SGHVS, CDR2 FQNEAQ, per germline. CDR3 bases: TGTGCCAGCAGCTTAGCGGGGCCCTTCGCCGAGCAGTACTTC. Residues: CASSLAGPFAEQYF.

The chain links TRBV4-3 to TRBJ1-3; D unclear. The ends were cut back, 0 bases at V and 0 bases at J, with 3 bases in the middle. Germline lookup yields CDR1 LGHNA and CDR2 YSLEER. The CDR3 contains 14 residues. The CDR3 here is CASSQDPSGNTIYF. Here the CDR3 DNA reads TGCGCCAGCAGCCAAGATCCCTCTGGAAACACCATATATTTT.

This clonotype was recorded a few times. The chain has TRBV20-1 and TRBJ2-1, with 11 bases that match TRBD2. Germline V gene sequence: CDR1 DFQATT, CDR2 SNEGSKA (reference sequence). There are 15 residues in the CDR3. V trimming: 5 bases; J trimming: 5 bases; junction bases outside the gene matches: 8. The CDR3 reads CSAPNSGRADNEQFF. CDR3 sequence (DNA): TGCAGTGCTCCTAATAGCGGGAGGGCCGACAATGAGCAGTTCTTC.

This clonotype was seen only a few times. This chain uses TRBV6-1 with TRBJ1-2; D perhaps matches TRBD1 (6 bases). Per the germline V gene, CDR1 is MNHNS and CDR2 is SASEGT. The V end was cut by 5 bases, the J end by 8 bases, with 21 bases between. The CDR3 sequence is 15 residues long. The CDR3 here is CASSRTPAGAGGYTF. CDR3 sequence (DNA): TGTGCCAGCAGTCGAACACCGGCAGGGGCGGGGGGCTACACCTTC.